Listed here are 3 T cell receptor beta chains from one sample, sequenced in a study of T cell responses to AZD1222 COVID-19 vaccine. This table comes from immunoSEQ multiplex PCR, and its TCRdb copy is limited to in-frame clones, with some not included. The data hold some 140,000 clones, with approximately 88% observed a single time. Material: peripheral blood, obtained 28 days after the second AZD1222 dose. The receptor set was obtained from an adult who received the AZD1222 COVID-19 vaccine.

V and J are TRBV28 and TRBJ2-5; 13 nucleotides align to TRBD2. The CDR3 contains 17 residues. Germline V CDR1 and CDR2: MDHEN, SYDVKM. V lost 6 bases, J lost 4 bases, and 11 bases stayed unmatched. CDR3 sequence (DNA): TGTGCCAGCAGATCCCCCTCACTAGCGGGAGGGTTAGAGACCCAGTACTTC. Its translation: CASRSPSLAGGLETQYF.

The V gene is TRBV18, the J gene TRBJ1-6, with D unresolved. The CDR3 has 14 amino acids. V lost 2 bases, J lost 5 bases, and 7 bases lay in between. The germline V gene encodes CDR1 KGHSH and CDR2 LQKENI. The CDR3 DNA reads TGTGCCAGCTCACCATCATCCGATAATTCACCCCTCCACTTT. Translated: CASSPSSDNSPLHF. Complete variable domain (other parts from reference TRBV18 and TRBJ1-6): NAGVMQNPRHLVRRRGQEARLRCSPMKGHSHVYWYRQLPEEGLKFMVYLQKENIIDESGMPKERFSAEFPKEGPSILRIQQVVRGDSAAYFCASSPSSDNSPLHFGNGTRLTVT.

The CDR3 here is CAWRTSGSTGELFF. Written as DNA, the CDR3 is TGTGCCTGGAGGACTAGCGGGAGCACCGGGGAGCTGTTTTTT. The chain combines TRBV30 with TRBJ2-2; 12 nucleotides agree with TRBD2. Germline-derived CDR1 and CDR2 are GTSNPN and SVGIG (reference sequence). The CDR3 totals 14 residues. V was clipped by 3 bases and J by 4 bases; unmatched bases: 0.